This is a list of T cell receptor beta chains from one sample in a study of T-cell reconstitution after alpha-beta-depleted transplantation in children. TCRdb re-analysed the PCR reads in MiXCR, keeping a single row per CDR3 protein. The data hold 440,000 or so distinct CDR3 sequences, with about 40% observed a single time. Specimen: PBMCs, collected before TCRalphabeta/CD19-depleted stem cell transplant. The receptors stem from a girl aged 2-15 years with aplastic anemia, due to receive a stem cell transplant. The CDR3 runs from the conserved cysteine through the conserved F or W. A D gene is named only where the DNA matches it firmly. The size field is filled for only some rows; it gives once, few, many or a size class.

-	TRBV12-3/TRBV12-4	-	TRBJ1-1	CASSLEHTEAFF	TGTGCCAGCAGTTTAGAGCACACTGAAGCTTTCTTT
many	TRBV7-2	TRBD1	TRBJ2-3	CASSARDRETDTQYF	TGTGCCAGCAGCGCCCGGGACAGGGAGACAGATACGCAGTATTTT
-	TRBV29-1	-	TRBJ2-4	CSVWEPRGAKNIQYF	TGCAGCGTCTGGGAACCCAGGGGAGCCAAAAACATTCAGTACTTC
-	TRBV7-2	-	TRBJ2-5	CASTSHSSGAETQYF	TGTGCCAGCACCTCCCACTCGTCGGGGGCAGAGACCCAGTACTTC
-	TRBV7-2	-	TRBJ2-7	CASSQRQQSSYEQYF	TGTGCCAGCAGCCAACGACAGCAATCGTCCTACGAGCAGTACTTC
few	TRBV20-1	TRBD1	TRBJ1-1	CSAVKPTGLGTEAFF	TGCAGTGCCGTAAAACCGACAGGGTTGGGGACTGAAGCTTTCTTT
-	TRBV4-2	TRBD1	TRBJ1-2	CASSQDGDRNYGYTF	TGTGCCAGCAGCCAAGACGGGGACAGGAACTATGGCTACACCTTC
-	TRBV20-1	-	TRBJ2-3	CSAVLGSDTQYF	TGCAGTGCTGTACTAGGATCAGATACGCAGTATTTT
once	TRBV18	-	TRBJ2-2	CASSPSRLMNTGELFF	TGTGCCAGCTCACCATCTCGGCTAATGAACACCGGGGAGCTGTTTTTT
few	TRBV5-1	-	TRBJ1-2	CASTQTTGNSYGYTF	TGCGCCAGCACCCAAACTACGGGGAATTCCTATGGCTACACCTTC
many	TRBV4-2	-	TRBJ2-4	CASSQDKGGRAKNIQYF	TGTGCCAGCAGCCAAGATAAGGGGGGGAGGGCCAAAAACATTCAGTACTTC
few	TRBV4-1	-	TRBJ1-1	CASSQVQYTEAFF	TGCGCCAGCAGCCAAGTACAGTACACTGAAGCTTTCTTT
few	TRBV5-1	-	TRBJ1-1	CASSLMPSGTANTEAFF	TGCGCCAGCAGCTTGATGCCCTCCGGGACGGCGAACACTGAAGCTTTCTTT
-	TRBV12-3/TRBV12-4	-	TRBJ2-1	CASSFPTSLDEQFF	TGTGCCAGCAGTTTCCCTACGAGCTTAGATGAGCAGTTCTTC
few	TRBV7-6	TRBD2	TRBJ2-3	CASSTYRSGITDTQYF	TGTGCCAGCAGCACGTACCGGAGCGGGATCACAGATACGCAGTATTTT
many	TRBV15	-	TRBJ1-6	CATSSRVTGSPLHF	TGTGCCACCAGCTCCCGGGTCACGGGATCACCCCTCCACTTT
-	TRBV7-2	TRBD1	TRBJ2-3	CASSRDRAEDTQYF	TGTGCCAGCAGCCGGGACAGGGCGGAGGATACGCAGTATTTT
many	TRBV12-3/TRBV12-4	TRBD2	TRBJ2-1	CASSLLAGGNEQFF	TGTGCCAGCAGTTTACTAGCGGGAGGGAATGAGCAGTTCTTC
few	TRBV3-1	-	TRBJ2-7	CASSQEMVLRGDEQYF	TGTGCCAGCAGCCAAGAAATGGTCCTACGTGGTGACGAGCAGTACTTC
-	TRBV7-3	-	TRBJ2-7	CASSLSFGASYEQYF	TGTGCCAGCAGCTTAAGTTTCGGGGCCTCCTACGAGCAGTACTTC
-	TRBV7-8	-	TRBJ2-1	CASSLAALGSYNEQFF	TGTGCCAGCAGCTTAGCGGCCCTCGGCTCCTACAATGAGCAGTTCTTC
-	TRBV28	-	TRBJ2-3	CASTLGRVADTQYF	TGTGCCAGCACCCTCGGACGCGTCGCAGATACGCAGTATTTT
-	TRBV20-1	TRBD2	TRBJ2-4	CSAPGLAGGGNIQYF	TGCAGTGCCCCCGGGCTAGCGGGAGGGGGAAACATTCAGTACTTC
once	TRBV20-1	-	TRBJ2-5	CSARTLTGEETQYF	TGCAGTGCTAGGACCTTGACAGGAGAAGAGACCCAGTACTTC
few	TRBV10-3	-	TRBJ2-2	CAISGGQNTGELFF	TGTGCCATCAGTGGGGGACAGAACACCGGGGAGCTGTTTTTT
few	TRBV10-3	-	TRBJ1-2	CAIRGASNYGYTF	TGTGCCATCAGGGGGGCGTCTAACTATGGCTACACCTTC
-	TRBV5-8	TRBD1	TRBJ2-3	CASSLLGQPTDTQYF	TGTGCCAGCAGCTTGTTGGGACAGCCTACAGATACGCAGTATTTT
once	TRBV7-2	-	TRBJ2-5	CASSSPTEETQYF	TGTGCCAGCAGCTCCCCGACGGAAGAGACCCAGTACTTC
-	TRBV5-1	-	TRBJ2-7	CASSHSTGSYEQYF	TGCGCCAGCAGCCACTCGACGGGATCCTACGAGCAGTACTTC
few	TRBV6-1	-	TRBJ1-2	CASKSRGAAGYTF	TGTGCCAGCAAAAGCCGGGGGGCGGCTGGCTACACCTTC
many	TRBV6-5	-	TRBJ1-2	CASSYSTGAYGYTF	TGTGCCAGCAGTTACTCGACGGGGGCCTATGGCTACACCTTC
-	TRBV12-3/TRBV12-4	TRBD2	TRBJ2-3	CASSSPGLTSDTQYF	TGTGCCAGCAGTTCGCCGGGACTAACATCAGATACGCAGTATTTT
-	TRBV20-1	TRBD1	TRBJ1-5	CSASSGTGNTFRQPQHF	TGCAGTGCTTCGAGCGGGACAGGGAATACTTTCAGGCAGCCCCAGCATTTT
-	TRBV20-1	TRBD1	TRBJ1-5	CSARTDRGKNQPQHF	TGCAGTGCTAGGACGGACAGGGGAAAGAATCAGCCCCAGCATTTT
few	TRBV6-2/TRBV6-3	TRBD1	TRBJ2-7	CASTRTGTYEQYF	TGTGCCAGCACCCGGACAGGGACCTACGAGCAGTACTTC
few	TRBV28	-	TRBJ1-5	CASSPPPNQPQHF	TGTGCCAGCAGTCCCCCTCCCAATCAGCCCCAGCATTTT
few	TRBV9	-	TRBJ1-5	CASSPSGHSGNQPQHF	TGTGCCAGCAGCCCATCGGGACATTCTGGGAATCAGCCCCAGCATTTT
few	TRBV20-1	-	TRBJ2-7	CSADLPYSYEQYF	TGCAGTGCTGATCTGCCTTACTCCTACGAGCAGTACTTC
-	TRBV7-6	-	TRBJ2-7	CASSFVPRTDEQYF	TGTGCCAGCAGCTTCGTTCCGCGGACTGACGAGCAGTACTTC
-	TRBV5-8	-	TRBJ1-5	CASSLFGTRNQPQHF	TGTGCCAGCAGCTTATTTGGGACACGTAATCAGCCCCAGCATTTT
few	TRBV6-5	-	TRBJ2-1	CASSYSGFGDEQFF	TGTGCCAGCAGTTACTCTGGCTTCGGGGATGAGCAGTTCTTC
-	TRBV5-1	-	TRBJ2-2	CASAGHFTGELFF	TGCGCCAGCGCGGGACACTTCACCGGGGAGCTGTTTTTT